A single sample gave rise to the 6 T cell receptor beta chains below, sequenced in a study of T-cell memory formation after mild COVID-19. Using its own MiXCR run on the 5' RACE reads, TCRdb lists one record per CDR3 protein. The sample holds about 430,000 distinct CDR3 sequences, roughly a quarter seen once. What was sequenced was PBMCs or a T cell subset sorted from them (not recorded which). The source is an adult woman who had mild COVID-19 (a few samples of this study predate the infection). Cell type and time point are not known.

This chain connects TRBV12-3 or TRBV12-4 to TRBJ2-7; possibly TRBD1 or TRBD2 for D (6 bases each). V gave up 2 bases and J gave up 2 bases, with 10 bases separating them. CDR3 length: 14 amino acids. CDR3 sequence reads: CASSLTGAAYEQYF. As DNA, the CDR3 is TGTGCCAGCAGTTTAACGGGGGCGGCCTACGAGCAGTACTTC.

A few counts support this clonotype. This rearrangement joins TRBV5-1 to TRBJ1-1; D is perhaps TRBD1 (5 bases). Germline V gives CDR1 SGHRS, CDR2 YFSETQ. This CDR3 has 14 residues. V dropped 0 bases and J dropped 5 bases, with 11 bases sitting between them. In DNA, the CDR3 is TGCGCCAGCAGCTTGGAACAGGTAGGGACTGAAGCTTTCTTT. It yields the protein CASSLEQVGTEAFF.

This chain links TRBV18 with TRBJ2-7; no reliable D call. This CDR3 comprises 13 residues. The V gene's germline CDR1 is KGHSH and CDR2 LQKENI. V lost 3 bases and J 3 bases, leaving 9 bases between the germline ends. The DNA for the CDR3 is TGTGCCAGCTCACCCCTAGACGGCTACGAGCAGTACTTC. Translated, it gives CASSPLDGYEQYF.

V gene TRBV7-3 combines with J gene TRBJ2-3; D gene uncertain. The germline gives CDR1 SGHTA, CDR2 FQGTGA. The ends were cut back, 5 bases at V and 4 bases at J, with 13 bases in the middle. The CDR3 length is 14 residues. This CDR3 is CASSTFSSSDTQYF. The CDR3, as DNA: TGTGCCAGCAGCACCTTTTCTTCATCAGATACGCAGTATTTT.

This chain joins TRBV25-1 and TRBJ2-3; weak D call: TRBD2 (6 bases). Looked up from germline, CDR1 is MGHDK and CDR2 is SYGVNS. The CDR3 has 14 residues. The V and J ends lost 6 bases and 6 bases respectively, with 16 bases between them. CDR3 region: CASRQTSAGDTQYF. In DNA form, the CDR3 reads TGTGCCAGCAGGCAGACATCGGCGGGGGATACGCAGTATTTT.

This clonotype was counted ten times or more. V is TRBV29-1 and J is TRBJ2-2; no firm D call. Germline CDR1 and CDR2: SQVTM and ANQGSEA. The CDR3 length is 14 residues. Trimming pared 4 bases from V and 5 bases from J, leaving 14 bases between. The CDR3 nucleotides are TGCAGCGTTGGGGCAGATACTGGGACCGGGGAGCTGTTTTTT. Amino acid sequence: CSVGADTGTGELFF.